This T cell receptor (beta chain) stems from a study of blood T cell repertoires in COVID-19. The protocol was immunoSEQ multiplex PCR, while the TCRdb copy is restricted to in-frame clones and leaves out a portion. The sample includes a few hundred thousand clones, 87% of them seen just once. This clonotype originated in a woman aged 25-40 years who had recovered from COVID-19. Sequenced sample: PBMCs or T cells enriched from blood (not recorded which).

In nucleotides, the CDR3 is TGTGCCAGCAGCTCGACAGGGGCGGGCACCGGGGAGCTGTTTTTT. Its translation is CASSSTGAGTGELFF. The chain carries TRBV7-9 and TRBJ2-2, with 8 bases matching TRBD1. The CDR3 covers 15 residues. V shed 4 bases, J shed 4 bases, and the junction held 5 bases outside the gene matches. The germline V gene encodes CDR1 SEHNR and CDR2 FQNEAQ (reference sequence).